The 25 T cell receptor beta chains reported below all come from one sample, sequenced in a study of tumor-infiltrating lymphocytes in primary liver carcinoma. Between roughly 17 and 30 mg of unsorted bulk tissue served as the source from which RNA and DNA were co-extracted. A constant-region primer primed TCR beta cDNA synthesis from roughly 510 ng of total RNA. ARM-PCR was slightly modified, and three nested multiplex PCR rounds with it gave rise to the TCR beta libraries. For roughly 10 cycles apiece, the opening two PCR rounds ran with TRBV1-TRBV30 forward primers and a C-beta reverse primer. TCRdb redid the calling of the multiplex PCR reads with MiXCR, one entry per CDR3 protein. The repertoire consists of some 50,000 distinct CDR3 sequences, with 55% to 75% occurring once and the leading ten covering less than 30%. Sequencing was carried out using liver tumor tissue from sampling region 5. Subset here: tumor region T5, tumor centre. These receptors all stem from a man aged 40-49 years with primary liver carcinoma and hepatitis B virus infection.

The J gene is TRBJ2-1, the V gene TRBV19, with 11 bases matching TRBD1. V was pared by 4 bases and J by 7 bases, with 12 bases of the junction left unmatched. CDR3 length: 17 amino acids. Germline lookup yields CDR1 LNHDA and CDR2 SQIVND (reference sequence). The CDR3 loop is CASSTVRTGGTINEQFF. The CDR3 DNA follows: TGTGCCAGTAGTACAGTCCGGACAGGGGGCACGATAAATGAGCAGTTCTTC.

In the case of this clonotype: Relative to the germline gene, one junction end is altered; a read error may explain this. CDR3 sequence reads: CVSSDISGANVLIF. CDR3 in DNA: TGTGTCAGCAGTGACATCTCTGGGGCCAACGTCCTGATTTTC. The V call is TRBV2, the J call TRBJ2-6; D might be TRBD1 (5 bases). Germline assignment: CDR1 SNHLY and CDR2 FYNNEI. This CDR3 contains 14 residues.

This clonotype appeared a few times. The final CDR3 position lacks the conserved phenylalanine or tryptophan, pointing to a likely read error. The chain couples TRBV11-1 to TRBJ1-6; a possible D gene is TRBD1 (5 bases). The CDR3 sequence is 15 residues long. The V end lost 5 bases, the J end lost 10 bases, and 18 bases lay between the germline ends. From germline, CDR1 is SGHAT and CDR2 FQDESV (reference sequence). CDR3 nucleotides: TGTGCCAGCAGCGAAAGCGGGACTGGGCCATCACCCCTCCACCTT. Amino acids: CASSESGTGPSPLHL.

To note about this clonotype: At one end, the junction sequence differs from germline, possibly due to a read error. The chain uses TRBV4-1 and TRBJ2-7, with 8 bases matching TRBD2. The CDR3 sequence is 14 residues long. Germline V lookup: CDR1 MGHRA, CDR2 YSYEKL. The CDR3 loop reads CASTQDQLAEEQYF. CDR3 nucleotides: TGTGCCAGCACCCAAGATCAACTAGCGGAAGAACAGTACTTC.

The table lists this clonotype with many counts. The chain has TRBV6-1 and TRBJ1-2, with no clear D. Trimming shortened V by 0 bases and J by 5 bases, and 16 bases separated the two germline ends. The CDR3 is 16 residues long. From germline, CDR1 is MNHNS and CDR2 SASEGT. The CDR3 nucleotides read TGTGCCAGCAGTGAAGCAAGACGTGGCAGAAATTATGGCTACACCTTC. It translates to CASSEARRGRNYGYTF.

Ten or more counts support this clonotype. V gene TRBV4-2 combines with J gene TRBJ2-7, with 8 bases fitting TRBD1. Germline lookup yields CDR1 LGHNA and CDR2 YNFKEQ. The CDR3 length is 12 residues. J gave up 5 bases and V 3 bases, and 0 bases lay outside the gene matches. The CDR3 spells CASSQTGDEQYF. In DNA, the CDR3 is TGTGCCAGCAGCCAGACAGGGGACGAGCAGTACTTC.

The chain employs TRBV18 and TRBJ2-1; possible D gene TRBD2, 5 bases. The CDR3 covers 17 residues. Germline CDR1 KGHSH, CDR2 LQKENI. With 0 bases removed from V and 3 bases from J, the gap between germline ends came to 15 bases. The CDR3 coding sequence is TGTGCCAGCTCACCACCCTCGGGAAGCCCGTTCTACAATGAGCAGTTCTTC. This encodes CASSPPSGSPFYNEQFF.

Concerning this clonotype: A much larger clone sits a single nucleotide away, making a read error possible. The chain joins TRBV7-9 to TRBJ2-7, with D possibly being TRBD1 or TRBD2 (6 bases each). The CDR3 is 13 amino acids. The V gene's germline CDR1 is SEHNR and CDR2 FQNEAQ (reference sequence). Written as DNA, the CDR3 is TGTGCCAGCAGCTCGGACGGGGGACACGATCAGTACTTC. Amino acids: CASSSDGGHDQYF.

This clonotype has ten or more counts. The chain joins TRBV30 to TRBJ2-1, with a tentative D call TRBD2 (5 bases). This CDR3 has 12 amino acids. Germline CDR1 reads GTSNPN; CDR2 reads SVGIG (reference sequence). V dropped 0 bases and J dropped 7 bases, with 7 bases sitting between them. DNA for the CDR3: TGTGCCTGGAGTGTACGGGGTAATGAGCAGTTCTTC. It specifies CAWSVRGNEQFF.

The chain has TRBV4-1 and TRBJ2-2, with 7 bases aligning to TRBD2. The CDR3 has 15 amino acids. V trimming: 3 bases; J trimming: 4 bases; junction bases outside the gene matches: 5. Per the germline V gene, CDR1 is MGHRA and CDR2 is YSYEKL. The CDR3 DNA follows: TGCGCCAGCAGCCAGGCGGGAGATGTCACCGGGGAGCTGTTTTTT. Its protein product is CASSQAGDVTGELFF.

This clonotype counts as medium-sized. The CDR3 DNA sequence: TGTGCCAGCAGCTTAGAGGGTGGAGCTTCCGCCTACGAGCAGTACTTC. Translated, it gives CASSLEGGASAYEQYF. This chain joins TRBV11-2 and TRBJ2-7; D is uncertain. The CDR3 runs 16 residues. V shed 0 bases and J shed 2 bases, with 14 bases lying between them. Per the germline V gene, CDR1 is SGHAT and CDR2 is FQNNGV. The complete variable domain, with remaining parts taken from reference TRBV11-2 and TRBJ2-7, reads EAGVAQSPRYKIIEKRQSVAFWCNPISGHATLYWYQQILGQGPKLLIQFQNNGVVDDSQLPKDRFSAERLKGVDSTLKIQPAKLEDSAVYLCASSLEGGASAYEQYFGPGTRLTVT.

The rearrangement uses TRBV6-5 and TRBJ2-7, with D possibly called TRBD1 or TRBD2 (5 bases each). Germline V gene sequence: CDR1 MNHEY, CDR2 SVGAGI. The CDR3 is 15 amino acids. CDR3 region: CVNSYRDPRSYEQYF. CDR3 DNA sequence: TGTGTCAACAGTTACCGGGACCCCAGATCCTACGAGCAGTACTTC.

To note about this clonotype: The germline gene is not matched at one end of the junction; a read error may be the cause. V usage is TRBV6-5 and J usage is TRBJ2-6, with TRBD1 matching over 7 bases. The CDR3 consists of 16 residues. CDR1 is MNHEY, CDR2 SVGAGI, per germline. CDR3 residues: CVNRAGDRSGANVLTF. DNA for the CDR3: TGTGTCAACAGGGCAGGGGACAGATCCGGGGCCAATGTCCTGACTTTC.

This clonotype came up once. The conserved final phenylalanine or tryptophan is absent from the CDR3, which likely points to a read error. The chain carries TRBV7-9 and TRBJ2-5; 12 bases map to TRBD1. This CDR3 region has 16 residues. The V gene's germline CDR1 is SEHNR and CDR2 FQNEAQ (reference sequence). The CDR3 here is CASGLGDRGLQETQYL. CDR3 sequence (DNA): TGTGCCAGCGGCTTAGGGGACAGGGGGCTGCAAGAGACCCAGTACCTC.

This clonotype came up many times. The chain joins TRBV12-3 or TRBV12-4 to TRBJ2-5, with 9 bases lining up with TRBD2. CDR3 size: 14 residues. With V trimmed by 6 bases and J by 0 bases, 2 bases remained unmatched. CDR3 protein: CASSGLANQETQYF. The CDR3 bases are TGTGCCAGCAGCGGACTAGCGAACCAAGAGACCCAGTACTTC.

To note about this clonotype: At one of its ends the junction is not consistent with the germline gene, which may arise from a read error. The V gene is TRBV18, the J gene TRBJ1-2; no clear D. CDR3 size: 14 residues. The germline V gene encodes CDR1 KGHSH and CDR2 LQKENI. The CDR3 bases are TGCGCCAGCTCAGATGAGGGTGATGGATATGGCTACACCTTC. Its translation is CASSDEGDGYGYTF.

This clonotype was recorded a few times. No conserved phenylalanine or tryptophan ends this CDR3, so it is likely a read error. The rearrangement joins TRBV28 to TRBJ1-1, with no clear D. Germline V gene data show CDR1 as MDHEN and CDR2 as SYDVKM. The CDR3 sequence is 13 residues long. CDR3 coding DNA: TGTGCCAGTAGTTCCTCACGCCTGGCTGAAGCTTTCCTT. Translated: CASSSSRLAEAFL.

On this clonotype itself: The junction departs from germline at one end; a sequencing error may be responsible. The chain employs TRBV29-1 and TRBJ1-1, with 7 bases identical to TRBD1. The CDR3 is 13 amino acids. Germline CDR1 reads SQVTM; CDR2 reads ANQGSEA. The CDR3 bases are TGCAGCGTGAGACAGGGTGGAGACACCGAAGCTTTCTTT. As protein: CSVRQGGDTEAFF.

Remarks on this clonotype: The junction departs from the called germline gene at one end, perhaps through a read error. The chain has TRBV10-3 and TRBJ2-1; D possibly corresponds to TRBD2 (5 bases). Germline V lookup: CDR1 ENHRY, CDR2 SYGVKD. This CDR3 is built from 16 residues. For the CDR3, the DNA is TGTGCCATCAGAGAGTCGCTTCGCGAGAGGGATGTTGAGCAGTTCTTC. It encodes CAIRESLRERDVEQFF.

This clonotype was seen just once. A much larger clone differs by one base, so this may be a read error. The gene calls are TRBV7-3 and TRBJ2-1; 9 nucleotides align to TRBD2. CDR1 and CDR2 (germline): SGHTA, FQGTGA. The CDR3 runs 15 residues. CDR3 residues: CTSSLLAGSYNEQFF. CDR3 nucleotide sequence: TGTACCAGCAGCTTACTAGCGGGCTCCTACAATGAGCAGTTCTTC. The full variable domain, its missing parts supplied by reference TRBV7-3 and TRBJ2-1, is GAGVSQTPSNKVTEKGKYVELRCDPISGHTALYWYRQSLGQGPEFLIYFQGTGAADDSGLPNDRFFAVRPEGSVSTLKIQRTERGDSAVYLCTSSLLAGSYNEQFFGPGTRLTVL.

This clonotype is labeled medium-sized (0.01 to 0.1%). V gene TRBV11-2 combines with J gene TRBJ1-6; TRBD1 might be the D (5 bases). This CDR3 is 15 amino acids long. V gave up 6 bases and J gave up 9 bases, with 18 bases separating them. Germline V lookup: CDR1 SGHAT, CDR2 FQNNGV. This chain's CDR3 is CASRQYSGGGSPLHF. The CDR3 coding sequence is TGTGCCAGCAGGCAATATTCCGGGGGAGGTTCACCCCTCCACTTT.

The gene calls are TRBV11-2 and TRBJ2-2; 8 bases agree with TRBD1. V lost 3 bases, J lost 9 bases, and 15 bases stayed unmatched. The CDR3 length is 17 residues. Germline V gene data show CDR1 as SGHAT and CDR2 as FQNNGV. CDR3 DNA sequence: TGTGCCAGCAGCTTTGATCGGGACAGGATCGGTACCTGGGAGCTGTTTTTT. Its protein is CASSFDRDRIGTWELFF.

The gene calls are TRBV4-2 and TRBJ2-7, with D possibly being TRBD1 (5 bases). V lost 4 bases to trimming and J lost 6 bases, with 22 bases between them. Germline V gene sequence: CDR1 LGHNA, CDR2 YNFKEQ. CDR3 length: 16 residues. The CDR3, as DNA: TGTGCCAGCAGCCTCAATACAAGGGGCGCTTCCCTCGAGCAGTACTTC. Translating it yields CASSLNTRGASLEQYF.

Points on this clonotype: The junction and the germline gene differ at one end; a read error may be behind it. The CDR3 loop is CVISGQGGTDMQYF. DNA of the CDR3: TGTGTCATCAGTGGACAGGGGGGCACAGACATGCAGTATTTT. The chain combines TRBV10-3 with TRBJ2-3; 10 bases map to TRBD1. The CDR3 spans 14 residues. The germline V gene encodes CDR1 ENHRY and CDR2 SYGVKD.

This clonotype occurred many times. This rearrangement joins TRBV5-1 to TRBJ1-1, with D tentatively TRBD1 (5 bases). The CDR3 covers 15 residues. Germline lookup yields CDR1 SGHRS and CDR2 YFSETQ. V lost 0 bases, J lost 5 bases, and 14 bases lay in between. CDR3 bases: TGCGCCAGCAGCTTGGCTCCAGGGTGGGAAACTGAAGCTTTCTTT. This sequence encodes CASSLAPGWETEAFF.